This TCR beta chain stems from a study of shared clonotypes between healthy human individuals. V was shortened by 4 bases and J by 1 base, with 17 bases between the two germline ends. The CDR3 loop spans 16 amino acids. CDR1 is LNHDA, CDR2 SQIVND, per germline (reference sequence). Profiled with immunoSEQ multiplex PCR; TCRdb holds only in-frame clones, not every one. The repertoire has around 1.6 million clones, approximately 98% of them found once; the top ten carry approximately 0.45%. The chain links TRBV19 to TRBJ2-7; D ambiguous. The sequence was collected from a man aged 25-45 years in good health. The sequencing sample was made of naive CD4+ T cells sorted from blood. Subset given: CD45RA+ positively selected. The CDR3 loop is CASSTIGLGTSYEQYF. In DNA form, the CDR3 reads TGTGCCAGTAGTACTATTGGGCTAGGAACGTCCTACGAGCAGTACTTC.